The 27 T cell receptor beta chains presented below share a single source sample, sequenced in a study of T cell responses to AZD1222 COVID-19 vaccine. Generated by immunoSEQ multiplex PCR, the TCRdb table keeps only in-frame clones and is missing some. The sample lists 160,000 or so clones; around nine tenths were seen once. The sequencing used peripheral blood, collected on day 0 of AZD1222 vaccination. The receptors here all came from an adult in good health.

The rearrangement joins TRBV5-1 to TRBJ1-4; no reliable D call. The CDR3 totals 14 residues. Germline V gene data show CDR1 as SGHRS and CDR2 as YFSETQ. Trimming shortened V by 1 base and J by 4 bases, and 8 bases separated the two germline ends. The DNA for the CDR3 is TGCGCCAGCAGCTTGAGCAGTCATAATGAAAAACTGTTTTTT. It yields the protein CASSLSSHNEKLFF.

The rearrangement joins TRBV5-1 to TRBJ1-1; maybe TRBD1 (5 bases). CDR3 length: 14 amino acids. Germline V CDR1 and CDR2: SGHRS, YFSETQ. The V end was cut by 0 bases, the J end by 0 bases, with 6 bases between. The CDR3 is CASSLAGMNTEAFF. CDR3 coding DNA: TGCGCCAGCAGCTTGGCAGGGATGAACACTGAAGCTTTCTTT.

The chain is built from TRBV7-9 and TRBJ2-2; the match to TRBD1 covers 9 bases. The length of the CDR3 is 17 residues. J was trimmed by 6 bases and V by 6 bases; bases with no gene match: 14. CDR1 and CDR2 from the germline V gene are SEHNR and FQNEAQ (reference sequence). CDR3 sequence (DNA): TGTGCCAGCAGAGGAATGACAGGGGGTTTTAACGCCGGGGAGCTGTTTTTT. It is translated as CASRGMTGGFNAGELFF.

The genes are TRBV3-1 (or the pseudogene TRBV3-2) and TRBJ2-1; D might be TRBD1 (5 bases). Trimming took off 4 bases at V and 7 bases at J, with 14 bases between the two ends. The CDR3 sequence is 14 residues long. Germline V gene data show CDR1 as LGHDT and CDR2 as YNNKEL (reference sequence). The CDR3 spells CASSLLGAGNEQFF. In DNA, the CDR3 is TGTGCCAGCAGCCTTTTAGGGGCCGGGAATGAGCAGTTCTTC.

The chain has TRBV5-5 and TRBJ1-6, with 7 bases lining up with TRBD1. CDR3 length: 17 residues. CDR1 SGHKS and CDR2 YYEKEE come from the germline V gene (reference sequence). V lost 4 bases to trimming and J lost 11 bases; unmatched junction nucleotides: 18. CDR3 loop: CASSPRGTAGGMAPLHF. In DNA form, the CDR3 reads TGTGCCAGCAGCCCCAGGGGGACAGCAGGGGGTATGGCACCCCTCCACTTT.

The chain is built from TRBV30 and TRBJ2-1, with D possibly matching TRBD1 (5 bases). Between the trimmed V and J ends, which lost 5 bases and 9 bases, there was a span of 11 bases. Germline V gene lookup returns CDR1 GTSNPN and CDR2 SVGIG (reference sequence). The CDR3 has 11 amino acids. The CDR3 here is CAWVRDTEQFF. In DNA, the CDR3 is TGTGCCTGGGTCAGGGATACTGAGCAGTTCTTC.

This sequence joins TRBV7-9 and TRBJ2-1, with TRBD1 identical over 7 bases. CDR1 and CDR2 from the germline V gene are SEHNR and FQNEAQ (reference sequence). V dropped 4 bases and J dropped 9; count of bases not matched to a gene: 15. The CDR3 consists of 16 residues. Written as DNA, the CDR3 is TGTGCCAGCAGCTCCTTCGGACAGGCAAGTCTCGCTGAGCAGTTCTTC. Protein: CASSSFGQASLAEQFF.

This clone has only one observation. The rearrangement joins TRBV6-5 to TRBJ1-6; D is undetermined. The V gene lost 4 bases and the J gene lost 0 bases, with 4 bases spanning the gap. The germline V gene encodes CDR1 MNHEY and CDR2 SVGAGI. There are 14 residues in the CDR3. The DNA of the CDR3 is TGTGCCAGCAGTTTAATCTCCTATAATTCACCCCTCCACTTT. Its protein is CASSLISYNSPLHF.

The chain couples TRBV6-1 to TRBJ2-7; D may be TRBD1 or TRBD2 (5 bases each). From germline, CDR1 is MNHNS and CDR2 SASEGT. The CDR3 has 14 residues. Between the trimmed V and J ends, which lost 3 bases and 1 base, there was a span of 10 bases. The CDR3 DNA reads TGTGCCAGCAGTGATCGTTGGGGGTCCTACGAGCAGTACGTC. Amino acids: CASSDRWGSYEQYV.

This clone has only a few counts. This rearrangement joins TRBV6-1 to TRBJ2-5, with a possible D match to TRBD2 (6 bases). CDR1 is MNHNS, CDR2 SASEGT, per germline. V was cut by 2 bases and J by 5 bases, with 18 bases left in between. CDR3 length: 16 amino acids. CDR3 loop: CASSESLPGGGETQYF. DNA of the CDR3: TGTGCCAGCAGTGAATCCCTGCCGGGTGGGGGGGAGACCCAGTACTTC.

The chain employs TRBV7-2 and TRBJ2-1; D perhaps matches TRBD1 (5 bases). The CDR3 has 12 amino acids. V shed 5 bases and J shed 5 bases, with 7 bases lying between them. Germline assignment: CDR1 SGHTA and CDR2 FQGNSA. The CDR3 DNA reads as TGTGCCAGCAGCCTGACAGACAATGAGCAGTTCTTC. Its protein is CASSLTDNEQFF.

J is TRBJ2-5 and V is TRBV10-2; 9 nucleotides align to TRBD2. V trimming: 8 bases; J trimming: 4 bases; junction bases outside the gene matches: 11. The CDR3 runs 15 residues. Germline assignment: CDR1 WSHSY and CDR2 SAAADI. CDR3 in amino acids: CASRRVAGELETQYF. The CDR3 nucleotides read TGCGCCAGCCGTAGGGTAGCGGGAGAGTTAGAGACCCAGTACTTC.

This clone was recorded only once. This chain connects TRBV7-9 to TRBJ1-3; tentatively, D is TRBD1 (6 bases). V was pared by 3 bases and J by 2 bases, with 11 bases between. The CDR3 length is 15 residues. The germline V gene has CDR1 SEHNR and CDR2 FQNEAQ (reference sequence). The CDR3 region has the DNA TGTGCCAGCAGCTTGGTCAGGGGAGCTGGAAACACCATATATTTT. This translates into CASSLVRGAGNTIYF.

This chain connects TRBV28 to TRBJ2-5; D perhaps matches TRBD1 (5 bases). The CDR3 has 12 residues. Germline values: CDR1 MDHEN, CDR2 SYDVKM. V gave up 7 bases and J gave up 5 bases, with 11 bases separating them. The CDR3 loop is CASTGRVETQYF. For the CDR3, the DNA is TGTGCCAGCACTGGCAGGGTTGAGACCCAGTACTTC. The full variable domain, its missing parts supplied by reference TRBV28 and TRBJ2-5, is DVKVTQSSRYLVKRTGEKVFLECVQDMDHENMFWYRQDPGLGLRLIYFSYDVKMKEKGDIPEGYSVSREKKERFSLILESASTNQTSMYLCASTGRVETQYFGPGTRLLVL.

The CDR3 DNA follows: TGTGCCACCAGTGAACCAGGGACCGGAAACACCATATATTTT. Protein product: CATSEPGTGNTIYF. V usage is TRBV24-1 and J usage is TRBJ1-3, with a possible D match to TRBD1 (5 bases). V was trimmed by 4 bases and J by 4 bases, leaving 10 bases between them. Germline CDR1 reads KGHDR; CDR2 reads SFDVKD. The CDR3 consists of 14 residues.

The chain recombines TRBV5-1 with TRBJ1-3; possible D gene TRBD1, 5 bases. CDR3 size: 15 residues. Per germline, CDR1 SGHRS and CDR2 YFSETQ. Trimming left V 4 bases short and J 0 bases short, with 11 bases between. The CDR3 DNA sequence: TGCGCCAGCAGCCCGGGACTTAACTCTGGAAACACCATATATTTT. It codes for CASSPGLNSGNTIYF.

The rearrangement joins TRBV7-9 to TRBJ2-3; D is ambiguous. Per germline, CDR1 SEHNR and CDR2 FQNEAQ (reference sequence). The CDR3 runs to 11 residues. Between the trimmed V and J ends, which lost 8 bases and 4 bases, there was a span of 7 bases. CDR3 in amino acids: CASGDADTQYF. CDR3 DNA: TGTGCCAGCGGGGATGCAGATACGCAGTATTTT. The full variable domain, in which reference TRBV7-9 and TRBJ2-3 provide the parts outside the CDR3, is DTGVSQNPRHKITKRGQNVTFRCDPISEHNRLYWYRQTLGQGPEFLTYFQNEAQLEKSRLLSDRFSAERPKGSFSTLEIQRTEQGDSAMYLCASGDADTQYFGPGTRLTVL.

The chain employs TRBV5-5 and TRBJ2-1; 10 bases map to TRBD1. The CDR3 totals 17 residues. Looked up from germline, CDR1 is SGHKS and CDR2 is YYEKEE (reference sequence). The V gene end was trimmed by 4 bases and the J gene end by 5 bases; junction bases not matched to a gene: 12. The CDR3 loop reads CASSPRPGQGLHNEQFF. Written as DNA, the CDR3 is TGTGCCAGCAGCCCGAGGCCGGGACAGGGGCTACACAATGAGCAGTTCTTC.

The chain uses TRBV6-2 or TRBV6-3 and TRBJ1-3; the D gene is possibly TRBD1 (5 bases). With 4 bases removed from V and 2 bases from J, the gap between germline ends came to 12 bases. CDR1 and CDR2 from the germline V gene are MNHEY and SVGEGT. This CDR3 contains 15 residues. In DNA form, the CDR3 reads TGTGCCAGCAGTTTCACGGGGACCACTGGAAACACCATATATTTT. Protein: CASSFTGTTGNTIYF.

The sample holds one count of this clone. This chain connects TRBV19 to TRBJ1-5, with TRBD1 matching 7 bases. The V and J ends lost 9 bases and 0 bases, in that order; junction bases with no gene match: 8. The CDR3 contains 15 residues. From germline, CDR1 is LNHDA and CDR2 SQIVND (reference sequence). The CDR3 region is CASRDSPYSNQPQHF. The CDR3 coding sequence is TGTGCCAGCCGGGACAGCCCTTATAGCAATCAGCCCCAGCATTTT.

The chain recombines TRBV7-2 with TRBJ1-6, with D unresolved. The germline V gene has CDR1 SGHTA and CDR2 FQGNSA. Trimming stripped 1 base from V and 7 bases from J, with 11 bases between. CDR3 length equals 15 residues. The chain's CDR3 is CASSLDWTWNSPLHF. CDR3 sequence (DNA): TGTGCCAGCAGCTTAGACTGGACTTGGAATTCACCCCTCCACTTT.

The chain employs TRBV29-1 and TRBJ2-3; TRBD2 might be the D (6 bases). The germline V gene has CDR1 SQVTM and CDR2 ANQGSEA. The CDR3 is 14 residues long. V lost 1 base to trimming and J lost 10 bases, with 18 bases between them. The CDR3 region has the DNA TGCAGCGTTGAAGTGCAGGGACGGGAGAGGTCGCAGTATTTT. Amino acid sequence: CSVEVQGRERSQYF.

Concerning this clone: This sample includes further DNA sequences coding for the same CDR3. The gene calls are TRBV24-1 and TRBJ2-1; D is unresolved. The germline V gene has CDR1 KGHDR and CDR2 SFDVKD. V was pared by 4 bases and J by 8 bases, with 11 bases between. The CDR3 has 13 residues. CDR3 residues: CATSDSTVDEQFF. The CDR3 nucleotides are TGTGCCACCAGTGACTCTACCGTGGATGAGCAGTTCTTC.

V usage is TRBV7-6 and J usage is TRBJ2-2, with 7 bases matching TRBD2. Germline CDR1 reads SGHVS; CDR2 reads FNYEAQ. After removal of 6 bases from V and 0 bases from J, the junction contained 7 bases not matched to a gene. The CDR3 runs to 16 residues. The CDR3 loop is CASRREAGTNTGELFF. CDR3 sequence (DNA): TGTGCCAGCAGACGAGAAGCGGGGACGAACACCGGGGAGCTGTTTTTT.

The chain has TRBV3-1 (or the pseudogene TRBV3-2) and TRBJ1-4; D perhaps matches TRBD1 (6 bases). The length of the CDR3 is 16 residues. Trimming took 2 bases from V and 7 from J, leaving 17 bases between them. Germline V gene data show CDR1 as LGHDT and CDR2 as YNNKEL (reference sequence). This chain's CDR3 is CASSQQVRGRGEKLFF. CDR3 bases: TGTGCCAGCAGCCAACAAGTCAGGGGCAGAGGTGAAAAACTGTTTTTT.

The chain uses TRBV7-9 and TRBJ1-1, with D unclear. The CDR3 covers 15 residues. Looked up from germline, CDR1 is SEHNR and CDR2 is FQNEAQ (reference sequence). V was cut by 5 bases and J by 0 bases, with 13 bases left in between. CDR3 in amino acids: CASSPRTAMNTEAFF. CDR3 nucleotides: TGTGCCAGCAGCCCTAGGACGGCTATGAACACTGAAGCTTTCTTT.

For the CDR3, the DNA is TGTGCCAGCAGCGCCGACAGTCCGGGTGGCTACACCTTC. Protein product: CASSADSPGGYTF. The chain carries TRBV6-5 and TRBJ1-2, with D perhaps matching TRBD1 (5 bases). V was shortened by 6 bases and J by 7 bases, with 15 bases between the two germline ends. Looked up from germline, CDR1 is MNHEY and CDR2 is SVGAGI. CDR3 size: 13 residues.